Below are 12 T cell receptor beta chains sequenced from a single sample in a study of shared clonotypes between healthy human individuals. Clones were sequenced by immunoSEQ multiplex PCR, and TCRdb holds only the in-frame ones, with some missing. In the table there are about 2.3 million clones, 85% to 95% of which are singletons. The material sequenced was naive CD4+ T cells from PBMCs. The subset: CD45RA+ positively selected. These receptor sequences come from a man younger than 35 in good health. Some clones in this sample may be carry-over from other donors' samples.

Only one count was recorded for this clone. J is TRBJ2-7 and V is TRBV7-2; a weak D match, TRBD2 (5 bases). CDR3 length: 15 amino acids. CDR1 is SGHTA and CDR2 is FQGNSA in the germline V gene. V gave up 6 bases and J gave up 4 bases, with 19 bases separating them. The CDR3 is CASSPYSGKGYEQYF. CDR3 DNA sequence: TGTGCCAGCAGTCCTTACTCCGGGAAGGGATACGAGCAGTACTTC. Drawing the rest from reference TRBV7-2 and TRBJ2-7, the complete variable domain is GAGVSQSPSNKVTEKGKDVELRCDPISGHTALYWYRQSLGQGLEFLIYFQGNSAPDKSGLPSDRFSAERTGGSVSTLTIQRTQQEDSAVYLCASSPYSGKGYEQYFGPGTRLTVT.

The DNA for the CDR3 is TGTGCCAGCCGAAGACTAGCGGGAGCGTACGAGCAGTACTTC. Translated: CASRRLAGAYEQYF. The chain couples TRBV6-1 to TRBJ2-7; 12 nucleotides line up with TRBD2. The J segment lost 4 bases and the V segment lost 8 bases, leaving 6 bases of the junction unmatched. The V gene's germline CDR1 is MNHNS and CDR2 SASEGT. The CDR3 contains 14 residues.

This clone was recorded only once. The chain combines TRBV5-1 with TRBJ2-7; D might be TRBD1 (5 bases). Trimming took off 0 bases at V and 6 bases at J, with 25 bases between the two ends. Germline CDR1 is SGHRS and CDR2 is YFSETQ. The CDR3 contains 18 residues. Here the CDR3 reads CASSLVLGHLPLVGEQYF. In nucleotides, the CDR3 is TGCGCCAGCAGCTTGGTACTCGGACACCTGCCTTTAGTTGGCGAGCAGTACTTC.

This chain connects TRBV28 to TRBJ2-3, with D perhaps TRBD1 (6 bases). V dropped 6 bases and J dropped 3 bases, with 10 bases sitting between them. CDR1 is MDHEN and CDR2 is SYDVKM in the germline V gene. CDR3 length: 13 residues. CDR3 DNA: TGTGCCAGCAGGAACACAGGGACAGATACGCAGTATTTT. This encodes CASRNTGTDTQYF.

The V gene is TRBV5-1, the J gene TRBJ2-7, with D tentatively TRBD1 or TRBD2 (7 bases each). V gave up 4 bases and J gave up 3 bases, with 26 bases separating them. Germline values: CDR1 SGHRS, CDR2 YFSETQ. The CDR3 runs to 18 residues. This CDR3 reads CASSPGGGGTETRYEQYF. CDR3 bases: TGCGCCAGCAGCCCGGGGGGAGGCGGGACAGAGACTCGCTACGAGCAGTACTTC.

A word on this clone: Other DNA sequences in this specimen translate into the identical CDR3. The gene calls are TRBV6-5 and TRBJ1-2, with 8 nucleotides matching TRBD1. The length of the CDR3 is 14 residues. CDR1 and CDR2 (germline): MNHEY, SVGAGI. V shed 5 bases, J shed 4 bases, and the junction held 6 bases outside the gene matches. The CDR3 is CASSPGQGGYGYTF. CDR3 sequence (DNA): TGTGCCAGCAGTCCAGGACAGGGAGGCTATGGCTACACCTTC.

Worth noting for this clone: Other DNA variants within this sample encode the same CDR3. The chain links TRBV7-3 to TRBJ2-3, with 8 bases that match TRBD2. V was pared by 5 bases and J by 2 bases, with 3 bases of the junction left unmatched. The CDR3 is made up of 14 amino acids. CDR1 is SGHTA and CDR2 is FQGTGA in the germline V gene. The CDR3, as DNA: TGTGCCAGCAGCCCCGGACTAGCCACAGATACGCAGTATTTT. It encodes CASSPGLATDTQYF.

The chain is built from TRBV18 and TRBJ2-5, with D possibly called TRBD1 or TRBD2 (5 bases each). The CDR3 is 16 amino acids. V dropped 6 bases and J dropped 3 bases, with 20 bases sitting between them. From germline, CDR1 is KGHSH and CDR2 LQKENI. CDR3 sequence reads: CASSPRSGAGEETQYF. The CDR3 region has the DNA TGTGCCAGCTCCCCCCGCTCCGGGGCTGGTGAAGAGACCCAGTACTTC.

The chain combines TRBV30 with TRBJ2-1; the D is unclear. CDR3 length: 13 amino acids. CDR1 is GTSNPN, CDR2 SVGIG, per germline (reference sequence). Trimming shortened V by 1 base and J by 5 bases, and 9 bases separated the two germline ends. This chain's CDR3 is CAWSAQRDNEQFF. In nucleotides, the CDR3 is TGTGCCTGGAGTGCCCAAAGAGACAATGAGCAGTTCTTC.

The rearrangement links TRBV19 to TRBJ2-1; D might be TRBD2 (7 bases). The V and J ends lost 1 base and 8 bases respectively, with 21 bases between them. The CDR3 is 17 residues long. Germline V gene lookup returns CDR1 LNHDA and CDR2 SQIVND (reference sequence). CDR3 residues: CASSIGGGASFSHEQFF. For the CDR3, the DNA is TGTGCCAGTAGTATAGGAGGGGGGGCTTCCTTTTCCCATGAGCAGTTCTTC.

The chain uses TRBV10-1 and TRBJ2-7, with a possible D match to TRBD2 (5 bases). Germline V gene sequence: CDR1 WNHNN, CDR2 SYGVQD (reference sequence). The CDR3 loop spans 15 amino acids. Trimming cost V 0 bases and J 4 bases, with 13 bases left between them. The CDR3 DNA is TGCGCCAGCAGTGAGTCGTCGGTTCCGGGGTACGAGCAGTACTTC. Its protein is CASSESSVPGYEQYF.

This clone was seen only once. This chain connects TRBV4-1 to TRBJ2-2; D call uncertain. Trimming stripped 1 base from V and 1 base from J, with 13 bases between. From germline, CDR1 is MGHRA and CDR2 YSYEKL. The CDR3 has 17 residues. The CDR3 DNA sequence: TGCGCCAGCAGCCAAGGCAGAGCATACAGGAACACCGGGGAGCTGTTTTTT. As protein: CASSQGRAYRNTGELFF.